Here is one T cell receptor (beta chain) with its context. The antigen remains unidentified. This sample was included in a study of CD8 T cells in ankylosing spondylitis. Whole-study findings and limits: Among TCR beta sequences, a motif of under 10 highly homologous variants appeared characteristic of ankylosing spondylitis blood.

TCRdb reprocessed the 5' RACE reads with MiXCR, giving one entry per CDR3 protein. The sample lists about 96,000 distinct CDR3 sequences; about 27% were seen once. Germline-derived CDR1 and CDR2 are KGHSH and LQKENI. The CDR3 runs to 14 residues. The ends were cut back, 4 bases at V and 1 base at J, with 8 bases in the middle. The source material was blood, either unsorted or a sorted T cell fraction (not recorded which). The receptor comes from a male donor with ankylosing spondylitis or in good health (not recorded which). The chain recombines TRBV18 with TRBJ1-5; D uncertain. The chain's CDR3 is CASSRGSSNQPQHF. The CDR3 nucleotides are TGTGCCAGCTCACGGGGATCGAGCAATCAGCCCCAGCATTTT.